The clone carrying this T cell receptor (beta chain) has only a few counts. Its antigen is unknown. The V gene's germline CDR1 is SNHLY and CDR2 FYNNEI. V lost 4 bases to trimming and J lost 1 base, with 10 bases between them. The CDR3 has 14 residues. TCRdb reanalysed the 5' RACE reads using MiXCR and keeps one entry per CDR3 protein. The sample records under 250,000 distinct CDR3 sequences, around 10% being singletons. The data are from a study of identical twins. Regarding the study as a whole: Those out-of-frame alpha sequences shared by twins showed an excess of low generation probability. Models underestimated how often monozygotic twins shared out-of-frame TCR alpha. Zero-insertion analyses were open to partial confounding by invariant MAIT and iNKT cells. Weaker excess twin sharing was observed in beta out-of-frame sequences.

V is TRBV2 and J is TRBJ2-5; a weak D match, TRBD2 (6 bases). The TCR sequence derives from a woman in her late teens or twenties in good health. The specimen was memory (CD45RO+) T cells sorted from blood. Here the CDR3 reads CASSAMGGQETQYF. The CDR3 nucleotides are TGTGCCAGCAGTGCCATGGGGGGCCAAGAGACCCAGTACTTC.